The sequence of this T cell receptor beta chain was determined in a study of graft-versus-host responses after intestinal transplantation. The method was immunoSEQ multiplex PCR; TCRdb's version includes in-frame clones alone and lacks a portion of them. The sample has roughly 18,000 clones, 38% seen once; the top ten hold under 0.95%. In germline, CDR1 is GTSNPN, CDR2 SVGIG (reference sequence). The CDR3 covers 13 residues. The V and J ends lost 2 bases and 0 bases respectively, with 5 bases between them. This chain uses TRBV30 with TRBJ1-5; D not certain. Sequences were derived from alloreactive CD4+ T cells from a mixed lymphocyte reaction culture, sampled before intestinal transplant. Subset noted: CFSE-low proliferating T cells sorted from roughly six-day pre-transplant mixed lymphocyte reaction (GvH or HvG direction). This receptor was identified in a human patient who received an intestinal transplant. The CDR3, as DNA: TGTGCCTGGAGTCTTTATAGCAATCAGCCCCAGCATTTT. Protein product: CAWSLYSNQPQHF. The full variable domain, with the rest looked up from reference TRBV30 and TRBJ1-5, is SQTIHQWPATLVQPVGSPLSLECTVEGTSNPNLYWYRQAAGRGLQLLFYSVGIGQISSEVPQNLSASRPQDRQFILSSKKLLLSDSGFYLCAWSLYSNQPQHFGDGTRLSIL.